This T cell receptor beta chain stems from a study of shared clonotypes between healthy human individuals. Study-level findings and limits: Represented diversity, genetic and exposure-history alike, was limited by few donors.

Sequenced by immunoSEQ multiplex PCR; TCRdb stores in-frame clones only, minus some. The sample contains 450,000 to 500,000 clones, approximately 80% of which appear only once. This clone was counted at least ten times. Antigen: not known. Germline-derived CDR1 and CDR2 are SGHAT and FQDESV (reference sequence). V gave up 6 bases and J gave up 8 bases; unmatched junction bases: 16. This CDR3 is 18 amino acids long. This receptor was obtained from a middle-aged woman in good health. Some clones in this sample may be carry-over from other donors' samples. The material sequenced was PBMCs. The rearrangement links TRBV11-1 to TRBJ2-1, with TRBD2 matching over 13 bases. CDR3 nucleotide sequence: TGTGCCAGCAGAAAACGGGGTGGCGGGACTAGCGGGATCTATGAGCAGTTCTTC. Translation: CASRKRGGGTSGIYEQFF.